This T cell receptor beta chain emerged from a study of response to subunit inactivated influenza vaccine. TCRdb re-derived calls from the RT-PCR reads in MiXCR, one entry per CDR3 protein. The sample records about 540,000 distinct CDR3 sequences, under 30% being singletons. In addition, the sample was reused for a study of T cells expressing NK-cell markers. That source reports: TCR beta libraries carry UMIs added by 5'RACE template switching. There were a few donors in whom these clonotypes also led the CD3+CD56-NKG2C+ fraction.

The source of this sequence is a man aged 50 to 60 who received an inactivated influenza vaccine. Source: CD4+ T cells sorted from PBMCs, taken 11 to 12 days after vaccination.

Here the CDR3 reads CASRPQGLAEAFF. The CDR3 DNA sequence: TGCGCCAGCAGACCTCAGGGACTGGCTGAAGCTTTCTTT. V gene TRBV5-1 combines with J gene TRBJ1-1, with D perhaps TRBD1 (5 bases). The V and J ends lost 5 bases and 6 bases respectively, with 14 bases between them. Per the germline V gene, CDR1 is SGHRS and CDR2 is YFSETQ. This CDR3 is 13 amino acids long.